This passage covers 21 T cell receptor beta chains from one sample sequenced in a study of shared clonotypes between healthy human individuals. The protocol was immunoSEQ multiplex PCR, while the TCRdb copy is restricted to in-frame clones and leaves out a portion. The sample shows hundreds of thousands of clones, 60% to 85% of them seen only once. Sequencing input: PBMCs. These receptors were taken from a woman aged 35 to 49 in good health. Some clones in this sample may be carry-over from other donors' samples.

J is TRBJ2-5 and V is TRBV28; 9 bases agree with TRBD2. TRBJ2-7 explains the end of the DNA better; the J call may be wrong. The CDR3 sequence is 18 residues long. Germline assignment: CDR1 MDHEN and CDR2 SYDVKM. In DNA, the CDR3 is TGTGCCAGCAGTTTCCCCATAACTAGCGGGCCGAGCTCCTACGAGCAGTACTTC. The encoded protein is CASSFPITSGPSSYEQYF.

CDR3 sequence (DNA): TGCAGCGTCGACCCTAGGGGGGAGACCCAGTACTTC. Amino acids: CSVDPRGETQYF. The genes are TRBV29-1 and TRBJ2-5; D is perhaps TRBD1 (6 bases). The CDR3 extends over 12 amino acids. Germline values: CDR1 SQVTM, CDR2 ANQGSEA. V lost 6 bases and J 5 bases, leaving 13 bases between the germline ends.

This chain connects TRBV27 to TRBJ2-1; D possibly corresponds to TRBD2 (6 bases). Germline V lookup: CDR1 MNHEY, CDR2 SMNVEV (reference sequence). CDR3 length equals 16 residues. Between the trimmed V and J ends, which lost 0 bases and 1 base, there was a span of 10 bases. Here the CDR3 reads CASSLSAGRSYNEQFF. The CDR3 DNA sequence: TGTGCCAGCAGTTTATCGGCGGGAAGGTCCTACAATGAGCAGTTCTTC.

The chain uses TRBV5-4 and TRBJ1-3; tentatively, D is TRBD1 (5 bases). The germline gives CDR1 SGHNT, CDR2 YYREEE (reference sequence). The ends were cut back, 0 bases at V and 6 bases at J, with 10 bases in the middle. The CDR3 contains 14 residues. Written as DNA, the CDR3 is TGTGCCAGCAGCTTGGCGGGCAGGGCAAACACCATATATTTT. Translation: CASSLAGRANTIYF.

This clone was observed a handful of times. The chain joins TRBV4-1 to TRBJ2-3, with TRBD1 matching 9 bases. Per germline, CDR1 MGHRA and CDR2 YSYEKL. CDR3 length: 17 amino acids. V was clipped by 4 bases and J by 1 base; unmatched bases: 9. The CDR3 region is CASSRLQGAGGTDTQYF. In DNA form, the CDR3 reads TGCGCCAGCAGCCGCCTACAGGGGGCGGGCGGCACAGATACGCAGTATTTT.

CDR3: CASKAANTEAFF. The CDR3 DNA reads as TGTGCCAGCAAGGCAGCAAACACTGAAGCTTTCTTT. The J gene is TRBJ1-1, the V gene TRBV28; D remains ambiguous. The CDR3 is 12 amino acids. V was clipped by 7 bases and J by 2 bases, with 8 bases between them. Germline-derived CDR1 and CDR2 are MDHEN and SYDVKM.

The rearrangement joins TRBV18 to TRBJ1-4; D not certain. Trimming removed 2 bases from V and 7 bases from J, with 11 bases in between. There are 14 residues in the CDR3. Germline-derived CDR1 and CDR2 are KGHSH and LQKENI. CDR3 sequence reads: CASSPSYGGEKLFF. The CDR3 DNA reads TGTGCCAGCTCACCAAGTTATGGTGGTGAAAAACTGTTTTTT. Full variable domain (outside the CDR3, taken from reference TRBV18 and TRBJ1-4): NAGVMQNPRHLVRRRGQEARLRCSPMKGHSHVYWYRQLPEEGLKFMVYLQKENIIDESGMPKERFSAEFPKEGPSILRIQQVVRGDSAAYFCASSPSYGGEKLFFGSGTQLSVL.

V gene TRBV7-6 combines with J gene TRBJ2-7, with D possibly TRBD1 on 6 matching bases. Germline CDR1 SGHVS, CDR2 FNYEAQ. This CDR3 has 13 amino acids. V dropped 5 bases and J dropped 4 bases, with 12 bases sitting between them. CDR3 sequence reads: CASSPRDKYEQYF. The CDR3 DNA reads TGTGCCAGCAGCCCGAGGGACAAATACGAGCAGTACTTC.

In regard to this clone: With a far larger clone one base away, a read error is the likely cause. This CDR3 is also generated by other DNA sequences in the sample. The rearrangement joins TRBV30 to TRBJ2-2; no clear D. The V and J ends lost 1 base and 7 bases respectively, with 4 bases between them. This CDR3 is built from 11 residues. In germline, CDR1 is GTSNPN, CDR2 SVGIG (reference sequence). The CDR3 DNA is TGTGCCTGGAGTGCAGGCGGGGAGCTGTTTTTT. The encoded protein is CAWSAGGELFF.

This chain joins TRBV5-1 and TRBJ2-1, with a tentative D call TRBD1 (7 bases). Per the germline V gene, CDR1 is SGHRS and CDR2 is YFSETQ. Trimming cost V 6 bases and J 8 bases, with 18 bases left between them. The CDR3 is 14 residues long. The chain's CDR3 is CASNRGTVFYEQFF. CDR3 nucleotide sequence: TGCGCCAGCAACCGCGGGACAGTCTTCTATGAGCAGTTCTTC. Using reference TRBV5-1 and TRBJ2-1 for the parts outside the CDR3, the full variable domain is KAGVTQTPRYLIKTRGQQVTLSCSPISGHRSVSWYQQTPGQGLQFLFEYFSETQRNKGNFPGRFSGRQFSNSRSEMNVSTLELGDSALYLCASNRGTVFYEQFFGPGTRLTVL.

The CDR3 sequence is CASQTGSTEAFF. CDR3 DNA: TGTGCCAGCCAAACGGGGAGCACTGAAGCTTTCTTT. The chain is built from TRBV6-5 and TRBJ1-1; D is undetermined. The V end lost 8 bases, the J end lost 4 bases, and 11 bases lay between the germline ends. This CDR3 contains 12 residues. The germline CDR1 and CDR2 sequences are MNHEY and SVGAGI.

A remark on this clone: This may be a read error, as it is one base from a much larger clone. The conserved phenylalanine or tryptophan is not found at the CDR3 terminus, so this likely reflects a read error. This chain uses TRBV20-1 with TRBJ1-1, with D perhaps matching TRBD1 (5 bases). CDR3 length: 11 residues. V shed 5 bases and J shed 8 bases, with 12 bases lying between them. Germline CDR1 is DFQATT and CDR2 is SNEGSKA (reference sequence). The CDR3 sequence: CSAQRGNEAFS. The DNA for the CDR3 is TGCAGTGCTCAGAGGGGTAACGAAGCTTTCTCT.

The chain employs TRBV2 and TRBJ2-1; 14 bases are a match to TRBD2. The length of the CDR3 is 16 residues. Germline loops: CDR1 SNHLY, CDR2 FYNNEI. V trimming: 9 bases; J trimming: 8 bases; junction bases outside the gene matches: 12. The CDR3 nucleotides are TGTGCCAGTTCCAAATCGGGACTAGCGGGAGTCGATGAGCAGTTCTTC. It specifies CASSKSGLAGVDEQFF.

The chain recombines TRBV2 with TRBJ2-4; a possible D gene is TRBD1 (6 bases). V was clipped by 6 bases and J by 3 bases, with 12 bases between them. The CDR3 spans 14 residues. The germline V gene encodes CDR1 SNHLY and CDR2 FYNNEI. The CDR3 is CASSSGVGKNIQYF. CDR3 DNA sequence: TGTGCCAGCAGCTCAGGGGTCGGCAAAAACATTCAGTACTTC.

This clone was picked up one time. This sequence joins TRBV2 and TRBJ2-5; perhaps TRBD2 as D (7 bases). The CDR3 runs to 13 residues. Trimming removed 7 bases at V and 4 bases at J, with 13 bases between. Germline CDR1 SNHLY, CDR2 FYNNEI. CDR3 in amino acids: CASTRGGVETQYF. In DNA, the CDR3 is TGTGCCAGCACCCGAGGGGGGGTAGAGACCCAGTACTTC.

The V call is TRBV28, the J call TRBJ1-4; 7 positions agree with TRBD1. The CDR3 has 15 amino acids. Trimming at V came to 6 bases and at J to 5 bases, leaving 9 bases not matched to a gene. Germline V gene lookup returns CDR1 MDHEN and CDR2 SYDVKM. For the CDR3, the DNA is TGTGCCAGCAGCCTCACAGGGGTAATAAATGAAAAACTGTTTTTT. Translated, it gives CASSLTGVINEKLFF.

This clone has a handful of counts. The chain uses TRBV7-9 and TRBJ2-1; D not resolved. The V end was cut by 4 bases, the J end by 8 bases, with 15 bases between. CDR1 SEHNR and CDR2 FQNEAQ come from the germline V gene (reference sequence). CDR3 length: 14 amino acids. The CDR3 loop is CASSSNAPGDEQFF. The CDR3 DNA reads as TGTGCCAGCAGCTCAAACGCCCCGGGTGATGAGCAGTTCTTC.

This clone was observed a single time. V gene TRBV2 combines with J gene TRBJ2-5, with TRBD2 matching over 15 bases. V was pared by 4 bases and J by 5 bases, with 8 bases of the junction left unmatched. This CDR3 has 17 residues. Germline V lookup: CDR1 SNHLY, CDR2 FYNNEI. CDR3 nucleotide sequence: TGTGCCAGCAGTGTCGGGACTAGCGGGAGGTTTGTGGAGACCCAGTACTTC. Protein: CASSVGTSGRFVETQYF.

The chain couples TRBV2 to TRBJ1-4; D is possibly TRBD1 (6 bases). CDR1 is SNHLY and CDR2 is FYNNEI in the germline V gene. The CDR3 is 14 residues long. Trimming stripped 1 base from V and 5 bases from J, with 8 bases between. The CDR3 here is CASSEEGGNEKLFF. The CDR3 nucleotides read TGTGCCAGCAGTGAAGAGGGGGGGAATGAAAAACTGTTTTTT. Variable domain in full (rest from reference TRBV2 and TRBJ1-4): EPEVTQTPSHQVTQMGQEVILRCVPISNHLYFYWYRQILGQKVEFLVSFYNNEISEKSEIFDDQFSVERPDGSNFTLKIRSTKLEDSAMYFCASSEEGGNEKLFFGSGTQLSVL.

This chain links TRBV9 with TRBJ1-2, with 10 bases matching TRBD1. The CDR3 runs to 15 residues. V lost 3 bases and J lost 7; bases outside the gene matches: 9. Germline V lookup: CDR1 SGDLS, CDR2 YYNGEE. In DNA form, the CDR3 reads TGTGCCAGCAGCGCCTCGGACAGGGGGATAGGTGGCTACACCTTC. Translation: CASSASDRGIGGYTF.

The V and J genes are TRBV28 and TRBJ1-3; D may be TRBD1 (5 bases). The length of the CDR3 is 16 residues. V lost 4 bases to trimming and J lost 0 bases, with 13 bases between them. Germline CDR1 is MDHEN and CDR2 is SYDVKM. The CDR3 is CASSSTGAPSGNTIYF. The DNA of the CDR3 is TGTGCCAGCAGTTCTACAGGAGCCCCCTCTGGAAACACCATATATTTT.